These 10 T cell receptor beta chains were all obtained from the same sample, sequenced in a study of blood T cells in healthy people across ages. The second PCR ran roughly 7 to 12 cycles with a sample-barcoded 5' primer and J-beta primers. MiXCR, applied by TCRdb to the 5' RACE reads, yields one record per CDR3 protein. This sample has 750,000 to 950,000 distinct CDR3 sequences, with 25% to 30% found just once. The same data also contributed to another study, on T cells of mothers and their children.

Sequencing was performed on blood. Source of these receptors: a boy between 10 and 17 years old in good health.

The chain employs TRBV7-3 and TRBJ2-7; D gene uncertain. Near its end, the DNA agrees better with TRBJ2-5, so the J call may be wrong. Germline assignment: CDR1 SGHTA and CDR2 FQGTGA. This CDR3 spans 13 amino acids. CDR3 nucleotide sequence: TGTGCCAGCAGCTTCTACAGTCAAGAGACCCAGTACTTC. Protein sequence: CASSFYSQETQYF.

As for this clonotype: The junction and the germline gene differ at one end; a read error may be behind it. The genes are TRBV11-2 and TRBJ2-1; D is undetermined. CDR1 SGHAT and CDR2 FQNNGV come from the germline V gene. This CDR3 contains 14 residues. CDR3 residues: CASSPRCRPGEQSF. CDR3 sequence (DNA): TGTGCCAGCAGCCCCAGGTGTCGCCCCGGTGAGCAGTCCTTC. Combining the CDR3 with reference TRBV11-2 and TRBJ2-1 gives the whole variable domain EAGVAQSPRYKIIEKRQSVAFWCNPISGHATLYWYQQILGQGPKLLIQFQNNGVVDDSQLPKDRFSAERLKGVDSTLKIQPAKLEDSAVYLCASSPRCRPGEQSFGPGTRLTVL.

In this sample, this clonotype turned up a few times. This rearrangement joins TRBV29-1 to TRBJ1-1; the match to TRBD1 covers 7 bases. Germline V lookup: CDR1 SQVTM, CDR2 ANQGSEA. V lost 6 bases to trimming and J lost 6 bases; unmatched junction nucleotides: 10. This CDR3 is built from 13 residues. The CDR3 DNA reads TGCAGCGTCCTCGGACACAGGGGAGCTGAAGCTTTCTTT. Its translation: CSVLGHRGAEAFF.

This rearrangement joins TRBV9 to TRBJ1-5; no clear D gene. V lost 4 bases and J 5 bases, leaving 10 bases between the germline ends. This CDR3 comprises 13 residues. Germline lookup yields CDR1 SGDLS and CDR2 YYNGEE. The CDR3 sequence is CASSPSLHQPQHF. Here the CDR3 DNA reads TGTGCCAGCAGCCCTTCCCTACATCAGCCCCAGCATTTT.

The gene calls are TRBV20-1 and TRBJ1-6; no definite D call. Trimming took off 1 base at V and 8 bases at J, with 9 bases between the two ends. Germline V gene lookup returns CDR1 DFQATT and CDR2 SNEGSKA (reference sequence). This CDR3 comprises 13 residues. The CDR3 region is CSARVRLDSPLHF. The CDR3 nucleotides read TGCAGTGCTAGAGTTAGGCTGGATTCACCCCTCCACTTT.

The chain employs TRBV25-1 and TRBJ1-1, with a weak D call TRBD1 (5 bases). Trimming cost V 2 bases and J 4 bases, with 23 bases left between them. Germline V CDR1 and CDR2: MGHDK, SYGVNS. This CDR3 is built from 18 residues. The CDR3 bases are TGTGCCAGCAGTGAAAGGATCGGCGGGACGGGCCGCGGCACTGAAGCTTTCTTT. This encodes CASSERIGGTGRGTEAFF.

This clonotype was picked up a small number of times. The chain recombines TRBV11-2 with TRBJ2-7; D is uncertain. This CDR3 spans 16 amino acids. V lost 2 bases and J lost 0, with 14 bases in between. Germline CDR1 reads SGHAT; CDR2 reads FQNNGV. The DNA of the CDR3 is TGTGCCAGCAGCTTAATATCCTATAGGAACTCCTACGAGCAGTACTTC. Translated, it gives CASSLISYRNSYEQYF. The entire variable domain, with the rest obtained from reference TRBV11-2 and TRBJ2-7, is as follows: EAGVAQSPRYKIIEKRQSVAFWCNPISGHATLYWYQQILGQGPKLLIQFQNNGVVDDSQLPKDRFSAERLKGVDSTLKIQPAKLEDSAVYLCASSLISYRNSYEQYFGPGTRLTVT.

Remarks on this clonotype: One end of the junction fails to match germline, which may point to a read error. CDR3 protein: CVSSYGSGRDSYEQYF. CDR3 in DNA: TGTGTCAGCAGTTACGGGTCGGGCAGGGACTCCTACGAGCAGTACTTC. V and J are TRBV6-2 or TRBV6-3 and TRBJ2-5, with D possibly being TRBD1 (5 bases). The DNA end lines up better with TRBJ2-7; the J call may be wrong. Germline CDR1 and CDR2: MNHEY and SVGEGT. CDR3 length equals 16 residues.

This sequence joins TRBV5-6 and TRBJ1-5; TRBD1 matches at 7 bases. This CDR3 has 16 amino acids. Germline V gene lookup returns CDR1 SGHDT and CDR2 YYEEEE. The V segment lost 1 base and the J segment 1 base; nucleotides outside the gene matches: 5. CDR3 region: CASSLWLRGSNQPQHF. The DNA of the CDR3 is TGTGCCAGCAGCTTGTGGCTCAGGGGGAGCAATCAGCCCCAGCATTTT.

The chain is built from TRBV2 and TRBJ2-5; D possibly corresponds to TRBD2 (5 bases). Germline CDR1 and CDR2: SNHLY and FYNNEI. The CDR3 contains 12 residues. V shed 8 bases and J shed 7 bases, with 14 bases lying between them. The CDR3, as DNA: TGTGCCAGCGAGGTCCTAGGAGGGACCCAGTACTTC. This sequence encodes CASEVLGGTQYF.